One T cell receptor beta chain is described in this entry. The target antigen is unknown. This could be a read error, since a much larger clone is one nucleotide away. The sample originates from a study of glioma-infiltrating T cells. Study outcomes and limitations: Tissue-blood divergence was below expectation in non-neoplastic patients, above in gliomas. Only very few CDR3 sequences appeared in both tissue and blood.

Amplification of TCR alpha and beta CDR3 regions from RNA used iRepertoire nested multiplex PCR. MiXCR, run by TCRdb on the multiplex PCR reads, gives a single entry per CDR3 protein. The sample has around 180,000 distinct CDR3 sequences, around 40% seen once; the top ten hold 5.2%. Germline-derived CDR1 and CDR2 are DFQATT and SNEGSKA (reference sequence). There are 15 residues in the CDR3. J is TRBJ1-1 and V is TRBV20-1; the D gene is possibly TRBD1 (5 bases). This sequence originates from a human donor with low-grade glioma or glioblastoma, undergoing nonglioma brain surgery, or in good health (not recorded which). Source material: glioma tissue, nonneoplastic brain tissue, or PBMCs (not recorded which). The CDR3 region is CSARDLVSGTTEDFF. The CDR3 region has the DNA TGCAGTGCTAGAGACTTAGTGTCCGGGACCACTGAAGATTTCTTT.